The sequence of this T cell receptor (beta chain) was determined in a study of post-analysis software for immune sequencing data. Regarding the study as a whole: Roughly 5 TRBV segments occurring more often in patients than controls included TRBV5-6, TRBV5-1 and TRBV20-1. Samples made in the same batch grouped tightly together by F measure.

Unique molecular identifiers tagged the TCR beta cDNA libraries. MiXCR, applied by TCRdb to the PCR reads, yields one record per CDR3 protein. The sample carries approximately 730,000 distinct CDR3 sequences, roughly 30% recorded once. Regarding this clonotype: Its antigen is not identified.

The germline V gene has CDR1 KGHSH and CDR2 LQKENI. This CDR3 is 14 amino acids long. V was cut by 0 bases and J by 7 bases, with 10 bases left in between. Material: blood. V usage is TRBV18 and J usage is TRBJ1-5; D gene unclear. The receptor was isolated from a girl aged 5-17 years with multiple sclerosis. The CDR3 region has the DNA TGTGCCAGCTCACCACCGCTCGGGCGGCAGCCCCAGCATTTT. Its protein product is CASSPPLGRQPQHF.